Listed below are T cell receptor beta chains from one sample, sequenced in a study of neurological immune-mediated disorders. MiXCR, run by TCRdb on the 5' RACE reads, gives a single entry per CDR3 protein. The sample consists of tens of thousands of distinct CDR3 sequences, 13% to 15% of them appearing once. The sequenced sample was PBMCs. The receptors were sampled from a woman between 50 and 59 years old in good health. Each CDR3 is given with its conserved first and last residue. Each record gives: V gene, J gene, D gene, CDR3 protein. The D gene is left open where the match is weak.

>TRBV7-2|TRBJ1-2|.
CASSPGPSSGGYTF
>TRBV7-8|TRBJ2-3|.
CASSLAGGTDTQYF
>TRBV5-1|TRBJ1-5|.
CASSFVGGDQPQHF
>TRBV20-1|TRBJ2-5|TRBD2
CSARVASGDETQYF
>TRBV18|TRBJ2-7|.
CASSLQGVNSYEQYF
>TRBV5-1|TRBJ2-2|TRBD1
CASSLAGQGSAGELFF
>TRBV3-1|TRBJ1-3|TRBD1
CASSHDPRDRRKSNTIYF
>TRBV20-1|TRBJ1-5|.
CSAGGTGTPRDQPQHF
>TRBV5-1|TRBJ1-4|TRBD1
CASSRQGDRDNEKLFF
>TRBV28|TRBJ1-1|TRBD1
CASSGPGQGKGTEAFF
>TRBV18|TRBJ2-3|.
CASSLSAQGDTQYF
>TRBV21-1|TRBJ2-3|.
CATRRVGGGEYF
>TRBV6-5|TRBJ2-6|.
CASSSRTGANVLTF
>TRBV20-1|TRBJ1-5|TRBD1
CSAGTGNQPQHF
>TRBV7-6|TRBJ2-1|TRBD2
CASSPGTSGGGEQFF
>TRBV6-1|TRBJ2-1|TRBD2
CASSGVAGAHNEQFF
>TRBV5-1|TRBJ2-7|.
CASSLDSIYEQYF
>TRBV5-1|TRBJ2-2|.
CASSSRVGELFF
>TRBV20-1|TRBJ2-3|TRBD2
CSARVGSGGPTDTQYF
>TRBV28|TRBJ2-5|.
CATSLRETQYF
>TRBV7-2|TRBJ1-2|.
CVNSPDRNYGYTF
>TRBV10-2|TRBJ1-1|.
CASSDGGHGSGTEAFF
>TRBV20-1|TRBJ2-1|TRBD2
CSASSRLAGGPEQFF
>TRBV11-2|TRBJ2-3|.
CASSFNTGGAGVSPTQYF
>TRBV2|TRBJ1-1|TRBD1
CASSEGQGARFF
>TRBV7-8|TRBJ2-3|TRBD2
CAISLGGSLTYTQYF
>TRBV5-1|TRBJ2-5|.
CASSWPGETQYF
>TRBV2|TRBJ1-1|.
CASSSWLSEAFF
>TRBV7-8|TRBJ2-5|.
CASSLVGLGETQYF
>TRBV5-1|TRBJ2-1|.
CASSLVIRGDEQFF
>TRBV5-1|TRBJ2-7|TRBD2
CASSLVAGTYEQYF
>TRBV5-1|TRBJ1-1|.
CASSPDGRNTEAFF